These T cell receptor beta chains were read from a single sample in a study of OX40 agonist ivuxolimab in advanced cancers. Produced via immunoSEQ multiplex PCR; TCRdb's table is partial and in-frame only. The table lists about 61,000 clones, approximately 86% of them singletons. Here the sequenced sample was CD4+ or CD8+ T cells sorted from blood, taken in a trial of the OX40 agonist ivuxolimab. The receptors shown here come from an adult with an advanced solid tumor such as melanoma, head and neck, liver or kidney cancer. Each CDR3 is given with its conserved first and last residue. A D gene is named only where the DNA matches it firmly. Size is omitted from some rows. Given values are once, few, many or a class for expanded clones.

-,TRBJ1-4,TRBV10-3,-,CAISDNWQGTEKLFF,TGTGCCATCAGTGATAATTGGCAGGGGACTGAAAAACTGTTTTTT
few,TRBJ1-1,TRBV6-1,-,CATSLVNTEAFF,TGTGCCACCTCACTTGTGAACACTGAAGCTTTCTTT
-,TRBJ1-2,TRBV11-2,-,CASSSRRALYGYTF,TGTGCCAGCAGCTCCCGCAGGGCGTTATATGGCTACACCTTC
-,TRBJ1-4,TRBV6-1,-,CASRSGAYEKLFF,TGTGCCAGCAGGTCCGGGGCCTACGAAAAACTGTTTTTT
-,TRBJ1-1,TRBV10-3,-,CAISEHGGPGKYGAFF,TGTGCCATCAGTGAGCACGGGGGCCCTGGGAAATATGGAGCTTTCTTT
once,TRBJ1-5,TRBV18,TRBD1,CASSASGARGLQPQHF,TGTGCCAGCTCAGCCTCCGGGGCCAGGGGGCTTCAGCCCCAGCATTTT
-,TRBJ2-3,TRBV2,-,CASSAWGSYTDTQYF,TGTGCCAGCAGTGCCTGGGGGAGCTACACAGATACGCAGTATTTT
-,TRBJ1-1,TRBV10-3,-,CAISDLGGRNTEAFF,TGTGCCATCAGTGACCTCGGGGGGCGGAACACTGAAGCTTTCTTT
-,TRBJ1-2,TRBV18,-,CASSPPSGGGPYGYTF,TGTGCCAGCTCACCACCGAGCGGAGGGGGGCCCTATGGCTACACCTTC
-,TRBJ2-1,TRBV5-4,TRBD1,CASSSKQGAYYNEQFF,TGTGCCAGCAGCTCTAAACAGGGGGCGTACTACAATGAGCAGTTCTTC
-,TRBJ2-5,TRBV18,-,CASSPSAAEGETQYF,TGTGCCAGCTCACCATCGGCGGCGGAGGGAGAGACCCAGTACTTC
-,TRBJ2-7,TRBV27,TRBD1,CASSLRSVGTGSHEQYF,TGTGCCAGCAGTTTGAGGAGTGTCGGGACAGGGTCCCACGAGCAGTACTTC
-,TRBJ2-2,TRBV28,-,CASRLGWDGELFF,TGTGCCAGCAGACTGGGGTGGGACGGGGAGCTGTTTTTT
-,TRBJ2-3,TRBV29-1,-,CSVGRTDTDTQYF,TGCAGCGTTGGGAGGACAGACACAGATACGCAGTATTTT
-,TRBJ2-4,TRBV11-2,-,CASSLQGGTSYF,TGTGCCAGCAGCTTACAAGGTGGGACATCCTACTTC
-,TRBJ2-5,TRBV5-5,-,CASSLLGGETQYF,TGTGCCAGCAGCTTGTTAGGGGGGGAGACCCAGTACTTC
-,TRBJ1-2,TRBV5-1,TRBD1,CASSLRGQGNYGYTF,TGCGCCAGCAGCTTGAGGGGGCAGGGCAACTATGGCTACACCTTC
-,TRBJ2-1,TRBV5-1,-,CASSPPSRGRGEQFF,TGCGCCAGCAGCCCCCCGAGCAGGGGCCGCGGTGAGCAGTTCTTC
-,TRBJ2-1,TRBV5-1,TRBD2,CASRAAGGISYNEQFF,TGCGCCAGCAGGGCAGCGGGGGGGATCTCCTACAATGAGCAGTTCTTC
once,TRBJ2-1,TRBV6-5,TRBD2,CASSYGIAGGYNEQFF,TGTGCCAGCAGTTACGGAATAGCGGGGGGGTACAATGAGCAGTTCTTC
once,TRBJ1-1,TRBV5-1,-,CASREWRVDTEAFF,TGCGCCAGCAGGGAGTGGAGGGTTGACACTGAAGCTTTCTTT
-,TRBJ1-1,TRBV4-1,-,CASSHNRVVNEVAEAFF,TGCGCCAGCAGCCACAACAGGGTTGTAAACGAGGTAGCTGAAGCTTTCTTT
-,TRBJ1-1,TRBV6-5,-,CASSYSSVNTEAFF,TGTGCCAGCAGTTACTCCTCAGTGAACACTGAAGCTTTCTTT
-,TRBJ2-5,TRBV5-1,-,CASSLGSAGETQYF,TGCGCCAGCAGCTTGGGATCCGCAGGGGAGACCCAGTACTTC
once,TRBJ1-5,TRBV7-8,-,CASSPGPTFWGNQPQHF,TGTGCCAGCAGCCCAGGGCCGACATTCTGGGGCAATCAGCCCCAGCATTTT
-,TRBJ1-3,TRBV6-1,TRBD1,CASKTGLEGNTIYF,TGTGCCAGCAAGACAGGGTTAGAAGGAAACACCATATATTTT
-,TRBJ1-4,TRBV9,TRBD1,CASSTGTSGGEKLFF,TGTGCCAGCAGCACCGGGACCTCAGGGGGTGAAAAACTGTTTTTT
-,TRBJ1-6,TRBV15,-,CATSRDRSNSPLHF,TGTGCCACCAGCAGAGATCGGAGTAATTCACCCCTCCACTTT
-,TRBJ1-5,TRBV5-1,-,CASSPVSNQPQHF,TGCGCCAGCAGTCCTGTTAGCAATCAGCCCCAGCATTTT
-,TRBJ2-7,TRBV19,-,CASSIGGSSYEQYF,TGTGCCAGTAGTATTGGGGGTAGCTCCTACGAGCAGTACTTC
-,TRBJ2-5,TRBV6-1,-,CASNGQPHQETQYF,TGTGCCAGCAACGGACAGCCTCACCAAGAGACCCAGTACTTC
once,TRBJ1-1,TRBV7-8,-,CASSLSIFRVAEAFF,TGTGCCAGCAGCCTCAGTATTTTCCGGGTTGCTGAAGCTTTCTTT